The clone carrying this T cell receptor beta chain was recorded at least ten times. The antigen remains undetermined. TCRdb analysed the 5' RACE reads with MiXCR anew, one entry per CDR3 protein. The repertoire consists of about 700,000 distinct CDR3 sequences, with 8.5% to 9% occurring once and the leading ten covering about 0.98%. This sample is part of a study of identical twins. Regarding the study as a whole: Invariant MAIT and iNKT cells are populations that could partly confound zero-insertion analyses. Clonotypes of the beta chain that were abundant in cord blood carried fewer insertions (memory repertoires showed none). Low generation probability was overrepresented in out-of-frame alpha sequences shared by twins.

In addition, the sample was reused for a study of yellow fever vaccine responses in identical twins. This second study says: Twins reportedly showed a vaccine T cell response that seemed partly convergent and partly personalized.

The sample consisted of PBMCs. This clonotype was sampled from a young woman in good health.

CDR3 sequence (DNA): TGTGCCAGCAGCCGACCCGGGACAGGGGCCCATGAGCAGTTCTTC. Amino acid sequence: CASSRPGTGAHEQFF. The chain links TRBV7-9 to TRBJ2-1; 10 bases fit TRBD1. Per germline, CDR1 SEHNR and CDR2 FQNEAQ (reference sequence). V trimming: 5 bases; J trimming: 8 bases; junction bases outside the gene matches: 9. The CDR3 extends over 15 amino acids. Using reference TRBV7-9 and TRBJ2-1 for the parts outside the CDR3, the full variable domain is DTGVSQNPRHKITKRGQNVTFRCDPISEHNRLYWYRQTLGQGPEFLTYFQNEAQLEKSRLLSDRFSAERPKGSFSTLEIQRTEQGDSAMYLCASSRPGTGAHEQFFGPGTRLTVL.